Included here is one TCR beta chain sequence, with context. The antigen is unknown. Use of 60 Vbeta and 13 Jbeta primers characterized the PCR. Clones were read by immunoSEQ multiplex PCR, and TCRdb kept only the in-frame ones, dropping some. The sample has around 180,000 clones, 65% to 90% seen once. This sample is part of a study of cytomegalovirus exposure and HLA in healthy donors. Study-level information: Findings of an earlier analysis included some 110 million unique TCR beta sequences from some 180 million T cells. Study-level findings and limits: There were under 200 TCR beta chains listed as cytomegalovirus-associated.

Germline V gene lookup returns CDR1 SGHKS and CDR2 YYEKEE (reference sequence). Germline trimming cut 4 bases from V and 3 bases from J; bases unmatched to any gene: 10. The CDR3 sequence is 17 residues long. This sequence joins TRBV5-5 and TRBJ2-3; 11 bases are shared with TRBD2. Sequenced: PBMCs. The source is a girl aged 2 to 10 in good health and CMV-seropositive. The CDR3 coding sequence is TGTGCCAGCAGCCCACCCGAGATAGCGGGGGGGACAGATACGCAGTATTTT. It specifies CASSPPEIAGGTDTQYF.